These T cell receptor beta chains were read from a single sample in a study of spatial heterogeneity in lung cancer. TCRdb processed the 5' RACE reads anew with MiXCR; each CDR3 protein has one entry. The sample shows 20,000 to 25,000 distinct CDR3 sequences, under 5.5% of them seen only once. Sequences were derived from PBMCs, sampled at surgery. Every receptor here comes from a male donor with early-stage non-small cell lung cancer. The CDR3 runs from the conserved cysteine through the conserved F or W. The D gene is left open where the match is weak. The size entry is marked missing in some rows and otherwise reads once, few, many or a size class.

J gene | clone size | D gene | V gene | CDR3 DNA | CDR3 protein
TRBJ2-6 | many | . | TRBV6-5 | TGTGCCAGCAGTTACCGTGCGACAGGCCGGGGGGCCAACGTCCTGACTTTC | CASSYRATGRGANVLTF
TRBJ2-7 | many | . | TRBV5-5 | TGTGCCAGCAGCGGGGTTCCGGGCGAGCAGTACTTC | CASSGVPGEQYF
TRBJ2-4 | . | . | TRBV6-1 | TGTGCCAGCAGTGAAGCCGGCTCGCTAGCCAAAAACATTCAGTACTTC | CASSEAGSLAKNIQYF
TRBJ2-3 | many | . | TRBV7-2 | TGTGCCAGCAGCCATGCGGCGGGTGTAGATACGCAGTATTTT | CASSHAAGVDTQYF
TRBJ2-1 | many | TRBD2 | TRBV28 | TGTGCCAGCAGCGTGAGCGGGACCTACAATGAGCAGTTCTTC | CASSVSGTYNEQFF
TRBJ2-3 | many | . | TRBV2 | TGTGCCAGCAGTGAAAGTCCCTCCCAAAGCACAGATACGCAGTATTTT | CASSESPSQSTDTQYF
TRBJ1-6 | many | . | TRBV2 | TGTGCCAGCAGGAAGGAACGGTCACCCCTCCACTTT | CASRKERSPLHF
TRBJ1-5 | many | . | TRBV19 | TGTGCCACCCTAGGGAAGGGTACCCAGCCCCAGCATTTT | CATLGKGTQPQHF
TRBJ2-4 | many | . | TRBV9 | TGTGCCAGCAGCGTAGAACCCAAGGTGGCCAAAAACATTCAGTACTTC | CASSVEPKVAKNIQYF
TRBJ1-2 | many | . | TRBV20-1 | TGCAGTGCTAGAGATCTACAGAATGGCTACACCTTC | CSARDLQNGYTF
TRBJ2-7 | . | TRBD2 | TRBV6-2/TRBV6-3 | TGTGCCAGCAGTCCCGGGACTAGCGGTAACTTCTACGAGCAGTACTTC | CASSPGTSGNFYEQYF
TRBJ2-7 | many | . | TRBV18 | TGTGCCAGCTCGCTGGAGAGGGTTTTTTCCTACGAGCAGTACTTC | CASSLERVFSYEQYF
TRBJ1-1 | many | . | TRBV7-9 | TGTGCCAGCAGTATAAATCCATACCCTGAAGCTTTCTTT | CASSINPYPEAFF
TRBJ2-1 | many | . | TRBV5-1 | TGCGCCAGCAGCGCCACCACCACTAGTCCGACAAGTGAGCAGTTCTTC | CASSATTTSPTSEQFF
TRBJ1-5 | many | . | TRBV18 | TGTGCCAGCTCACCAGGGGGGTTGGATCAGCCCCAGCATTTT | CASSPGGLDQPQHF
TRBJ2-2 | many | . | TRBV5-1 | TGCGCCAGCAGCCCCCGCGGAGGGGGTAGCACCGGGGAGCTGTTTTTT | CASSPRGGGSTGELFF
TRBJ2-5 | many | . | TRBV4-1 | TGCGCCAGCAGCTCAAGAGATGGTTATCAAGAGACCCAGTACTTC | CASSSRDGYQETQYF
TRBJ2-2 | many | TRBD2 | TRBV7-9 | TGTGCCAGCAGCCCGGGACTAGCGGGGACCGGGGAGCTGTTTTTT | CASSPGLAGTGELFF
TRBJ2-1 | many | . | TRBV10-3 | TGTGCCATCAGTGAGTCTGAGACTAGACGGTTAGTCTTC | CAISESETRRLVF
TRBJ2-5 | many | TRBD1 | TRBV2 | TGTGCCAGCAGCGCCGGGACAGGCGAGACCCAGTACTTC | CASSAGTGETQYF
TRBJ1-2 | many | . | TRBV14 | TGTGCCAGCAGCGGAGGGGGTTTGAGGACTAATGGCTACACCTTC | CASSGGGLRTNGYTF
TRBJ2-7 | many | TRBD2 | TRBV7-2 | TGTGCCAGCAGCTTAGCTCCGTATAGCGGGAGGAGGAAGTACGAGCAGTACTTC | CASSLAPYSGRRKYEQYF
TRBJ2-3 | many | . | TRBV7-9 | TGTGCCAGCAGCTTAGTGGAAGGCGCAGATACGCAGTATTTT | CASSLVEGADTQYF
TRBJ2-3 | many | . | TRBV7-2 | TGTGCCAGCAGCTTAGTGTCCGTAAGATCAGATACGCAGTATTTT | CASSLVSVRSDTQYF
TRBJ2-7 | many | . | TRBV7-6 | TGTGCCAGCAGCCCCGGGGGAGAAGCCACCTACGAGCAGTACTTC | CASSPGGEATYEQYF
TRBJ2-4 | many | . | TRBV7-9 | TGTGCCAGCAGCTTAGGGACAGAGAAAAACATTCAGTACTTC | CASSLGTEKNIQYF
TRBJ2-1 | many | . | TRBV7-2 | TGTGCCAGCAGCTTTAGGTCGGCTTTCGGGGATGAGCAGTTCTTC | CASSFRSAFGDEQFF
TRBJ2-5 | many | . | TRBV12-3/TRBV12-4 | TGTGCCAGCAGGGGAGGATGGTACCAAGAGACCCAGTACTTC | CASRGGWYQETQYF
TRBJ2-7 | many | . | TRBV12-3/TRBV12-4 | TGTGCCAGCAGGCATAAATTGACCGGGACCTACGAGCAGTACTTC | CASRHKLTGTYEQYF
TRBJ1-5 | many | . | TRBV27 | TGTGCCAGCAGTCGCTACAGTAGCAATCAGCCCCAGCATTTT | CASSRYSSNQPQHF
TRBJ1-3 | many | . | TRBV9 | TGTGCCAGCAGCTACCTAGGGACCTCTGGAAACACCATATATTTT | CASSYLGTSGNTIYF
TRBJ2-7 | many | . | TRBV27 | TGTGCCAGCAGTTTATCGCGCAGGGAGGCGTCCTACGAGCAGTACTTC | CASSLSRREASYEQYF
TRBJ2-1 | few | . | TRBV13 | TGTGCCAGCAGCACTCAAATGTGGAATGAGCAGTTCTTC | CASSTQMWNEQFF